One and the same sample provided the 31 T cell receptor beta chains below, sequenced in a study of T cells and Merkel cell carcinoma outcomes. Only in-frame clones appear in the TCRdb table, and some are missing; sequencing was by immunoSEQ multiplex PCR. The sample consists of about 3,000 clones, about 75% of them appearing once. Sequenced: tumor tissue from Merkel cell carcinoma. These receptors were obtained from a human donor with Merkel cell carcinoma.

The count of this clone is one. V and J are TRBV25-1 and TRBJ2-1, with 8 bases fitting TRBD2. V lost 4 bases, J lost 4 bases, and 9 bases stayed unmatched. This CDR3 has 16 amino acids. Germline lookup yields CDR1 MGHDK and CDR2 SYGVNS. CDR3 DNA: TGTGCCAGCAGTGGACGTAGCGGGGCCCTGTACAATGAGCAGTTCTTC. Its translation: CASSGRSGALYNEQFF.

The rearrangement links TRBV12-5 to TRBJ2-7; either TRBD1 or TRBD2 may fit D (5 bases each). The V end lost 2 bases, the J end lost 0 bases, and 26 bases lay between the germline ends. Looked up from germline, CDR1 is LGHNT and CDR2 is FRNRAP. The CDR3 spans 20 residues. CDR3 residues: CASGLNGLGPLLGSSYEQYF. CDR3 nucleotides: TGTGCTAGTGGTTTGAATGGTCTGGGACCACTATTGGGGAGCTCCTACGAGCAGTACTTC. The complete variable domain, with remaining parts taken from reference TRBV12-5 and TRBJ2-7, reads DARVTQTPRHKVTEMGQEVTMRCQPILGHNTVFWYRQTMMQGLELLAYFRNRAPLDDSGMPKDRFSAEMPDATLATLKIQPSEPRDSAVYFCASGLNGLGPLLGSSYEQYFGPGTRLTVT.

The chain employs TRBV28 and TRBJ2-7; the match to TRBD2 covers 7 bases. CDR1 MDHEN and CDR2 SYDVKM come from the germline V gene. This CDR3 contains 17 residues. V dropped 2 bases and J dropped 2; count of bases not matched to a gene: 12. The CDR3 DNA reads as TGTGCCAGCAGTTTAGGGGCCAGGGACTACCTAACCTACGAGCAGTACTTC. Amino acid sequence: CASSLGARDYLTYEQYF.

This chain links TRBV15 with TRBJ1-1, with a possible D match to TRBD1 (6 bases). The CDR3 totals 13 residues. Between the trimmed V and J ends, which lost 1 base and 3 bases, there was a span of 6 bases. Germline CDR1 reads LNHNV; CDR2 reads YYDKDF (reference sequence). This chain's CDR3 is CATSRGGHTEAFF. CDR3 in DNA: TGTGCCACCAGCAGAGGGGGGCACACTGAAGCTTTCTTT.

The J gene is TRBJ2-7, the V gene TRBV25-1; no firm D call. Trimming removed 10 bases from V and 3 bases from J, with 22 bases in between. The CDR3 consists of 15 residues. Germline V lookup: CDR1 MGHDK, CDR2 SYGVNS. Here the CDR3 reads CATDPKNKDHYEQYF. DNA of the CDR3: TGTGCCACCGACCCTAAGAACAAGGACCACTACGAGCAGTACTTC.

The sample holds one count of this clone. V gene TRBV7-9 combines with J gene TRBJ2-4; 8 positions match TRBD1. V was clipped by 5 bases and J by 0 bases; unmatched bases: 12. The CDR3 covers 18 residues. Germline assignment: CDR1 SEHNR and CDR2 FQNEAQ (reference sequence). This CDR3 reads CASSGAGTGVLAKNIQYF. CDR3 nucleotide sequence: TGTGCCAGCAGCGGCGCCGGGACAGGTGTTCTAGCCAAAAACATTCAGTACTTC.

The chain combines TRBV5-4 with TRBJ2-3; D uncertain. This CDR3 is built from 13 residues. Looked up from germline, CDR1 is SGHNT and CDR2 is YYREEE (reference sequence). V was shortened by 0 bases and J by 3 bases, with 5 bases between the two germline ends. CDR3: CASSLEKTDTQYF. CDR3 in DNA: TGTGCCAGCAGCTTGGAAAAGACAGATACGCAGTATTTT. The full variable domain, its missing parts supplied by reference TRBV5-4 and TRBJ2-3, is ETGVTQSPTHLIKTRGQQVTLRCSSQSGHNTVSWYQQALGQGPQFIFQYYREEENGRGNFPPRFSGLQFPNYSSELNVNALELDDSALYLCASSLEKTDTQYFGPGTRLTVL.

By share, this clone counts as large. V and J are TRBV2 and TRBJ2-1; a possible D gene is TRBD2 (7 bases). The germline V and J ends were trimmed by 3 bases and 3 bases, with 12 bases remaining between them. The germline V gene encodes CDR1 SNHLY and CDR2 FYNNEI. This CDR3 comprises 15 residues. The DNA for the CDR3 is TGTGCCAGCAGTGAGCCCGGGGGGCTCTACAATGAGCAGTTCTTC. Encoded protein: CASSEPGGLYNEQFF.

In this sample, this clone turned up a few times. The CDR3 spells CASSPTDRVRYF. CDR3 bases: TGTGCCAGCAGCCCGACGGACAGGGTAAGATACTTC. The gene calls are TRBV7-2 and TRBJ2-7; 8 bases agree with TRBD1. Germline trimming cut 5 bases from V and 13 bases from J; bases unmatched to any gene: 10. Germline loops: CDR1 SGHTA, CDR2 FQGNSA. The CDR3 consists of 12 residues.

V gene TRBV19 combines with J gene TRBJ2-7, with TRBD1 matching 8 bases. The CDR3 runs 13 residues. CDR1 and CDR2 (germline): LNHDA, SQIVND (reference sequence). V lost 5 bases, J lost 7 bases, and 7 bases stayed unmatched. The CDR3 DNA sequence: TGTGCCAGTAGTCCCCAGGGGGCGCATGAGCAGTACTTC. Translating it yields CASSPQGAHEQYF.

The chain employs TRBV5-1 and TRBJ1-6; the D gene is possibly TRBD1 (6 bases). CDR3 length: 14 residues. Trimming took 5 bases from V and 8 from J, leaving 14 bases between them. Per germline, CDR1 SGHRS and CDR2 YFSETQ. CDR3 residues: CASRGASIYSPLHF. As DNA, the CDR3 is TGCGCCAGCAGGGGGGCCTCGATTTATTCACCCCTCCACTTT.

About this clone: The same CDR3 also results from other DNA sequences found in this sample. The J gene is TRBJ2-7, the V gene TRBV9, with D unresolved. The CDR3 has 13 amino acids. Trimming stripped 0 bases from V and 3 bases from J, with 7 bases between. CDR1 is SGDLS and CDR2 is YYNGEE in the germline V gene. In nucleotides, the CDR3 is TGTGCCAGCAGCGTAGGGCCTAACTACGAGCAGTACTTC. Translated: CASSVGPNYEQYF.

The gene calls are TRBV11-2 and TRBJ2-7; D is unclear. V was pared by 5 bases and J by 2 bases, with 16 bases between. Germline V gene sequence: CDR1 SGHAT, CDR2 FQNNGV. The CDR3 covers 15 residues. The CDR3 sequence: CASSLLQAGPYEQYF. The CDR3 region has the DNA TGTGCCAGCAGCCTCCTGCAGGCTGGACCCTACGAGCAGTACTTC. Supplemented by reference TRBV11-2 and TRBJ2-7, the full variable domain reads EAGVAQSPRYKIIEKRQSVAFWCNPISGHATLYWYQQILGQGPKLLIQFQNNGVVDDSQLPKDRFSAERLKGVDSTLKIQPAKLEDSAVYLCASSLLQAGPYEQYFGPGTRLTVT.

This chain joins TRBV27 and TRBJ1-1; D may be TRBD1 (5 bases). Germline values: CDR1 MNHEY, CDR2 SMNVEV (reference sequence). V was trimmed by 1 base and J by 1 base, leaving 10 bases between them. The CDR3 has 15 amino acids. The CDR3 sequence is CASSLWGEQNTEAFF. In nucleotides, the CDR3 is TGTGCCAGCAGTTTATGGGGCGAACAGAACACTGAAGCTTTCTTT.

In this sample, this clone turned up a few times. J is TRBJ2-3 and V is TRBV13, with TRBD2 matching over 8 bases. In germline, CDR1 is PRHDT, CDR2 FYEKMQ (reference sequence). The CDR3 is 16 residues long. The V segment lost 2 bases and the J segment 2 bases; nucleotides outside the gene matches: 6. The CDR3 coding sequence is TGTGCCAGCAGCTTACGAAGCGGGGGATTCACAGATACGCAGTATTTT. Translation gives CASSLRSGGFTDTQYF.

The V gene is TRBV6-6, the J gene TRBJ1-6, with D uncertain. With 6 bases removed from V and 6 bases from J, the gap between germline ends came to 15 bases. The length of the CDR3 is 15 residues. CDR1 MNHNY and CDR2 SVGAGI come from the germline V gene (reference sequence). The CDR3 DNA follows: TGTGCCAGCAGGCCTGAGGGCGCAGGTAATTCACCCCTCCACTTT. Residues: CASRPEGAGNSPLHF.

This clone was recorded once. The rearrangement links TRBV7-9 to TRBJ2-6, with 7 bases lining up with TRBD1. The CDR3 contains 18 residues. Germline V CDR1 and CDR2: SEHNR, FQNEAQ (reference sequence). V lost 5 bases to trimming and J lost 0 bases; unmatched junction nucleotides: 10. The CDR3 sequence is CASSPTGIPISGANVLTF. DNA of the CDR3: TGTGCCAGCAGCCCGACAGGGATTCCGATCTCTGGGGCCAACGTCCTGACTTTC.

This clone was detected a few times. The chain joins TRBV5-4 to TRBJ1-6; TRBD1 matches at 9 bases. The CDR3 extends over 16 amino acids. J gave up 7 bases and V 3 bases, and 8 bases lay outside the gene matches. Germline CDR1 is SGHNT and CDR2 is YYREEE (reference sequence). The CDR3 reads CASSSNAGQGNSPLHF. In nucleotides, the CDR3 is TGTGCCAGCAGCTCGAATGCGGGACAGGGAAATTCACCCCTCCACTTT.

The chain is built from TRBV7-2 and TRBJ2-7; 10 nucleotides agree with TRBD1. Germline assignment: CDR1 SGHTA and CDR2 FQGNSA. V lost 8 bases to trimming and J lost 5 bases; unmatched junction nucleotides: 12. The CDR3 is 15 residues long. The CDR3 bases are TGTGCCAGCCGCGCCGACAGGGGGCTTTTCAACGAGCAGTACTTC. Translation: CASRADRGLFNEQYF.

The V and J genes are TRBV6-1 and TRBJ2-7, with 8 bases fitting TRBD2. The CDR3 contains 16 residues. Per the germline V gene, CDR1 is MNHNS and CDR2 is SASEGT. With 2 bases clipped from V and 4 bases from J, the junction kept 10 bases outside the gene matches. This CDR3 is CASSEKGIAGKYEQYF. CDR3 nucleotides: TGTGCCAGCAGTGAAAAGGGAATAGCGGGGAAATACGAGCAGTACTTC.

The V gene is TRBV2, the J gene TRBJ2-2; 11 nucleotides align to TRBD2. This CDR3 is 18 amino acids long. The ends lost 0 bases at V and 3 bases at J; junction bases unmatched: 6. CDR1 is SNHLY and CDR2 is FYNNEI in the germline V gene. The CDR3: CASSEAALAGAHTGELFF. DNA of the CDR3: TGTGCCAGCAGTGAAGCGGCACTAGCGGGGGCGCACACCGGGGAGCTGTTTTTT.

This clone has only a few counts. V usage is TRBV4-2 and J usage is TRBJ2-1; TRBD1 matches at 9 bases. V dropped 1 base and J dropped 4; count of bases not matched to a gene: 8. The CDR3 covers 17 residues. Germline CDR1 is LGHNA and CDR2 is YNFKEQ. The CDR3 reads CASSQALGTGSYNEQFF. Written as DNA, the CDR3 is TGTGCCAGCAGCCAAGCCCTTGGGACAGGGTCGTACAATGAGCAGTTCTTC.

The chain links TRBV5-6 to TRBJ2-5; the match to TRBD1 covers 10 bases. The CDR3 is made up of 14 amino acids. CDR1 and CDR2 from the germline V gene are SGHDT and YYEEEE. V lost 4 bases and J lost 5; bases outside the gene matches: 5. The CDR3 sequence is CASSLTGGSETQYF. The CDR3 bases are TGTGCCAGCAGCCTGACAGGGGGCTCTGAGACCCAGTACTTC.

In regard to this clone: Relative to the germline gene, one junction end is altered; a read error may explain this. Other DNA sequences in this sample translate to the same CDR3. The chain has TRBV14 and TRBJ2-7; TRBD2 matches at 9 bases. Germline values: CDR1 SGHDN, CDR2 FVKESK. CDR3 length equals 18 residues. CDR3 sequence: CASSQEDERGESSYEQYF. DNA of the CDR3: TGTGCCAGCAGTCAAGAAGACGAGCGGGGGGAAAGCTCCTACGAGCAGTACTTC.

V and J are TRBV7-9 and TRBJ1-1; a possible D gene is TRBD1 (6 bases). The CDR3 is 14 residues long. From germline, CDR1 is SEHNR and CDR2 FQNEAQ (reference sequence). V lost 5 bases and J lost 0, with 10 bases in between. CDR3 residues: CASSEQGLNTEAFF. In nucleotides, the CDR3 is TGTGCCAGCAGCGAACAGGGTCTGAACACTGAAGCTTTCTTT.

Only a few counts were recorded for this clone. V is TRBV4-3 and J is TRBJ1-5; unclear D gene. Germline CDR1 and CDR2: LGHNA and YSLEER. The CDR3 is 14 residues long. Trimming pared 3 bases from V and 0 bases from J, leaving 6 bases between. CDR3 region: CASSQDLSNQPQHF. The DNA of the CDR3 is TGCGCCAGCAGCCAGGACCTTAGCAATCAGCCCCAGCATTTT.

The genes are TRBV25-1 and TRBJ2-7, with D possibly called TRBD1 or TRBD2 (6 bases each). Deletions cut 8 bases from V and 4 bases from J, with 18 bases between. CDR1 and CDR2 (germline): MGHDK, SYGVNS. This CDR3 has 14 amino acids. CDR3 DNA sequence: TGTGCCAGCGCCCAAAGGGGGGCGGGGTACGAGCAGTACTTC. Translation gives CASAQRGAGYEQYF.

The V and J genes are TRBV2 and TRBJ2-7; D may match TRBD1 or TRBD2 (5 bases each). V lost 10 bases, J lost 3 bases, and 16 bases lay in between. The CDR3 spans 13 residues. In germline, CDR1 is SNHLY, CDR2 FYNNEI. CDR3 region: CATHRGGIYEQYF. In DNA, the CDR3 is TGTGCCACTCACCGGGGCGGAATCTACGAGCAGTACTTC.

This clone was counted once. V is TRBV5-1 and J is TRBJ2-7, with no clear D. The CDR3 runs 13 residues. Looked up from germline, CDR1 is SGHRS and CDR2 is YFSETQ. Trimming left V 0 bases short and J 9 bases short, with 13 bases between. CDR3 region: CASSLVQFEVQYF. As DNA, the CDR3 is TGCGCCAGCAGCTTGGTCCAATTTGAGGTGCAGTACTTC.

The rearrangement uses TRBV7-9 and TRBJ1-3, with 10 bases fitting TRBD1. The CDR3 contains 18 residues. J was trimmed by 0 bases and V by 3 bases; bases with no gene match: 8. CDR1 is SEHNR, CDR2 FQNEAQ, per germline (reference sequence). CDR3 protein: CASSFGTGAAPSGNTIYF. The DNA for the CDR3 is TGTGCCAGCAGCTTCGGGACAGGGGCTGCACCCTCTGGAAACACCATATATTTT.

This rearrangement joins TRBV28 to TRBJ2-7; 10 nucleotides align to TRBD1. This CDR3 has 14 amino acids. The V segment lost 6 bases and the J segment 5 bases; nucleotides outside the gene matches: 7. Germline CDR1 is MDHEN and CDR2 is SYDVKM. For the CDR3, the DNA is TGTGCCAGCAGGCGGACAGGGGGTTACCACGAGCAGTACTTC. Encoded protein: CASRRTGGYHEQYF.